These T cell receptor beta chains were read from a single sample in a study of stem cell transplantation in POMP-related autoinflammatory disease. Produced via immunoSEQ multiplex PCR; TCRdb's table is partial and in-frame only. The sample shows some 65,000 clones, roughly 93% of them seen only once. The sample in question was CD4+ T cells from PBMCs, obtained after stem cell transplantation. These receptors all stem from a human patient with POMP-related autoinflammation and immune dysregulation (PRAID). Among the T cells, some may be from the graft donor. Each CDR3 is given with its conserved first and last residue. Fields, in order: V gene, D gene, clone size, J gene, CDR3 length, CDR3 protein, CDR3 DNA. A D gene is named only where the DNA matches it firmly. Size is stated for part of the rows, as once, few or many counts, or as a class when the clone is expanded.

v_call: TRBV3-1/TRBV3-2; d_call: .; clone_size: .; j_call: TRBJ1-1; cdr3_length: 17; cdr3_aa: CASSRLGGHSISTEAFF; cdr3_nt: TGTGCCAGCAGCCGATTGGGGGGACACTCCATCTCGACTGAAGCTTTCTTT
v_call: TRBV5-1; d_call: .; clone_size: .; j_call: TRBJ1-2; cdr3_length: 12; cdr3_aa: CASSPDVGAETF; cdr3_nt: TGCGCCAGCAGCCCGGACGTCGGCGCGGAGACCTTC
v_call: TRBV24-1; d_call: .; clone_size: .; j_call: TRBJ1-3; cdr3_length: 18; cdr3_aa: CATSDLFSTTSLGNTIYF; cdr3_nt: TGTGCCACCAGTGATTTGTTCTCGACAACCAGCTTAGGAAACACCATATATTTT
v_call: TRBV5-1; d_call: .; clone_size: .; j_call: TRBJ2-1; cdr3_length: 15; cdr3_aa: CASSPLQSSYNEQFF; cdr3_nt: TGCGCCAGCAGCCCCCTTCAATCCTCCTACAATGAGCAGTTCTTC
v_call: TRBV28; d_call: .; clone_size: .; j_call: TRBJ1-6; cdr3_length: 13; cdr3_aa: CASRGLRSSPLHF; cdr3_nt: TGTGCCAGCAGGGGTCTCAGAAGTTCACCCCTCCACTTT
v_call: TRBV4-2; d_call: TRBD2; clone_size: once; j_call: TRBJ2-3; cdr3_length: 16; cdr3_aa: CASSQGLADGTDTQYF; cdr3_nt: TGTGCCAGCAGCCAAGGACTAGCGGACGGCACAGATACGCAGTATTTT
v_call: TRBV28; d_call: TRBD1; clone_size: .; j_call: TRBJ2-7; cdr3_length: 14; cdr3_aa: CASSFGDRAYEQYF; cdr3_nt: TGTGCCAGCAGTTTTGGGGACAGGGCTTATGAGCAGTACTTC
v_call: TRBV6-6; d_call: TRBD2; clone_size: few; j_call: TRBJ2-5; cdr3_length: 15; cdr3_aa: CASSPSGRGEETQYF; cdr3_nt: TGTGCCAGCAGCCCTAGCGGGAGGGGAGAAGAGACCCAGTACTTC
v_call: TRBV3-1/TRBV3-2; d_call: .; clone_size: once; j_call: TRBJ1-6; cdr3_length: 12; cdr3_aa: CASSQLGSPLHF; cdr3_nt: TGTGCCAGCAGCCAACTGGGTTCACCCCTCCACTTT
v_call: TRBV5-1; d_call: .; clone_size: .; j_call: TRBJ1-6; cdr3_length: 16; cdr3_aa: CASSLGPAGHPPALHF; cdr3_nt: TGCGCCAGCAGCTTGGGGCCTGCGGGGCACCCACCAGCCCTCCACTTT
v_call: TRBV19; d_call: .; clone_size: .; j_call: TRBJ2-1; cdr3_length: 13; cdr3_aa: CASSIGLYNEQFF; cdr3_nt: TGTGCCAGTAGTATAGGCCTGTACAATGAGCAGTTCTTC
v_call: TRBV5-1; d_call: .; clone_size: once; j_call: TRBJ2-3; cdr3_length: 15; cdr3_aa: CASSFGQDRTDTQYF; cdr3_nt: TGCGCCAGCAGCTTCGGCCAGGATCGCACAGATACGCAGTATTTT
v_call: TRBV12-3/TRBV12-4; d_call: TRBD1; clone_size: .; j_call: TRBJ2-4; cdr3_length: 13; cdr3_aa: CASSMTGKNIQYF; cdr3_nt: TGTGCCAGCAGTATGACAGGGAAAAACATTCAGTACTTC
v_call: TRBV9; d_call: .; clone_size: .; j_call: TRBJ1-5; cdr3_length: 15; cdr3_aa: CASSVGLGKGQPQHF; cdr3_nt: TGTGCCAGCAGCGTAGGTCTCGGGAAGGGACAGCCCCAGCATTTT
v_call: TRBV18; d_call: .; clone_size: .; j_call: TRBJ1-5; cdr3_length: 16; cdr3_aa: CASSPSGTLSNQPQHF; cdr3_nt: TGTGCCAGCTCACCTTCGGGAACCCTTAGCAATCAGCCCCAGCATTTT
v_call: TRBV7-9; d_call: .; clone_size: .; j_call: TRBJ2-5; cdr3_length: 13; cdr3_aa: CASSLSGAGTQYF; cdr3_nt: TGTGCCAGCAGCTTATCGGGGGCTGGGACCCAGTACTTC
v_call: TRBV5-1; d_call: TRBD1; clone_size: few; j_call: TRBJ1-2; cdr3_length: 14; cdr3_aa: CASSFGDRSSGYTF; cdr3_nt: TGCGCCAGCAGCTTTGGGGACAGATCAAGTGGCTACACCTTC
v_call: TRBV19; d_call: .; clone_size: .; j_call: TRBJ2-3; cdr3_length: 14; cdr3_aa: CASRSQTSTDTQYF; cdr3_nt: TGTGCCAGTAGATCTCAGACTAGCACAGATACGCAGTATTTT
v_call: TRBV7-8; d_call: .; clone_size: .; j_call: TRBJ1-1; cdr3_length: 16; cdr3_aa: CASSLATRRANTEAFF; cdr3_nt: TGTGCCAGCAGCCTGGCCACCAGGAGGGCGAACACTGAAGCTTTCTTT
v_call: TRBV7-8; d_call: TRBD1; clone_size: .; j_call: TRBJ1-1; cdr3_length: 13; cdr3_aa: CASSPDRGGEAFF; cdr3_nt: TGTGCCAGCAGCCCAGACAGGGGAGGGGAAGCTTTCTTT
v_call: TRBV7-2; d_call: .; clone_size: .; j_call: TRBJ1-4; cdr3_length: 13; cdr3_aa: CASSSDISEKLFF; cdr3_nt: TGTGCCAGCAGCTCCGACATTTCTGAAAAACTGTTTTTT
v_call: TRBV5-8; d_call: TRBD2; clone_size: .; j_call: TRBJ2-1; cdr3_length: 13; cdr3_aa: CASSGGVYNEQFF; cdr3_nt: TGTGCCAGCAGTGGGGGGGTATACAATGAGCAGTTCTTC
v_call: TRBV7-3; d_call: .; clone_size: .; j_call: TRBJ2-4; cdr3_length: 13; cdr3_aa: CASSPSHGDIQYF; cdr3_nt: TGTGCCAGCAGCCCTTCGCACGGGGACATTCAGTACTTC